This T cell receptor beta chain was observed in a study of T cells after yellow fever vaccination. In its sample, this clonotype was seen a few times. Antigen specificity is unknown. CDR1 and CDR2 (germline): SGHTA, FQGNSA. This CDR3 comprises 14 residues. V was clipped by 1 base and J by 3 bases; unmatched bases: 1. Generation of TCR cDNA used 5'RACE template switching (which added a universal primer site and UMIs). TCRdb fed the 5' RACE reads into MiXCR, producing one record per CDR3 protein. The sample consists of roughly 300,000 distinct CDR3 sequences, roughly 7.5% of them appearing once. Study-wide points: CD4 and CD8 compartments shared a small share of clonotypes, likely from convergent recombination. Most primary-vaccination clones reappeared after the booster (less than 98% CD4, 88% CD8).

The TCR comes from a man aged 18 to 29 who received the YFV17D yellow fever vaccine. This sequence joins TRBV7-2 and TRBJ2-5, with 8 nucleotides matching TRBD2. The source was PBMCs, collected about 49 days after the first yellow fever vaccination. The CDR3: CASSLELAEETQYF. CDR3 coding DNA: TGTGCCAGCAGCTTAGAACTAGCGGAAGAGACCCAGTACTTC. Drawing the rest from reference TRBV7-2 and TRBJ2-5, the complete variable domain is GAGVSQSPSNKVTEKGKDVELRCDPISGHTALYWYRQSLGQGLEFLIYFQGNSAPDKSGLPSDRFSAERTGGSVSTLTIQRTQQEDSAVYLCASSLELAEETQYFGPGTRLLVL.